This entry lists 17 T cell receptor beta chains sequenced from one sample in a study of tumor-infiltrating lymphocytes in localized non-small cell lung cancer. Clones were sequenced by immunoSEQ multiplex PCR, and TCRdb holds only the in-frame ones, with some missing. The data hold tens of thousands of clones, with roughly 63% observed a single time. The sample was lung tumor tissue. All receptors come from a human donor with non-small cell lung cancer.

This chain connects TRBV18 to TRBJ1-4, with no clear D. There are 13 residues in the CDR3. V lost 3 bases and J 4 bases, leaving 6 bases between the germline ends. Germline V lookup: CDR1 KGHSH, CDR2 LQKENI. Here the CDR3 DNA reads TGTGCCAGCTCACCCTCGGGTAATGAAAAACTGTTTTTT. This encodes CASSPSGNEKLFF.

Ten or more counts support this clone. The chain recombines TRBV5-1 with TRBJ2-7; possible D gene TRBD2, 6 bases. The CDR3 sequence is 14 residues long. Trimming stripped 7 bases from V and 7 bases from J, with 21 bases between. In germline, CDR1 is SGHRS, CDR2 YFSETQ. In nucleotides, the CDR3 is TGCGCCAGCGCACTAACGAGCGGGTCGGGGGAGCAGTACTTC. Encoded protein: CASALTSGSGEQYF.

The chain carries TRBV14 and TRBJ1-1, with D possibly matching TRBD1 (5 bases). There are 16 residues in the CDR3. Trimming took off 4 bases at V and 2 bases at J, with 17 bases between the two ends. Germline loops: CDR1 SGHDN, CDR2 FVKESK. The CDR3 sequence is CASSPAWGRINTEAFF. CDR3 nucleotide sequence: TGTGCCAGCAGCCCTGCCTGGGGCAGAATAAACACTGAAGCTTTCTTT.

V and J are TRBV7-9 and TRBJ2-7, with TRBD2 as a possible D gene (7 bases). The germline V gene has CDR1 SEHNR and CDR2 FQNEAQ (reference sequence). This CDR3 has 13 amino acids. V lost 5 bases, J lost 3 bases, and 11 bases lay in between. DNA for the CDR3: TGTGCCAGCAGCCCGAGGGGGGGCTACGAGCAGTACTTC. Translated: CASSPRGGYEQYF.

The CDR3 DNA is TGTGCCAGCAGTTTATGGCCACTAAGCACAGATACGCAGTATTTT. This gives the protein CASSLWPLSTDTQYF. This chain joins TRBV27 and TRBJ2-3; D not certain. CDR3 size: 15 residues. The V and J ends lost 1 base and 0 bases respectively, with 8 bases between them. Germline CDR1 and CDR2: MNHEY and SMNVEV (reference sequence).

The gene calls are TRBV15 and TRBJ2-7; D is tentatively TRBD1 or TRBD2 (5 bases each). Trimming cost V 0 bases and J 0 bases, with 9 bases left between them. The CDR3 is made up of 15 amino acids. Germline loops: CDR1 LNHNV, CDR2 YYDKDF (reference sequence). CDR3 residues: CATSRDGGISYEQYF. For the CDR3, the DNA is TGTGCCACCAGCAGAGATGGGGGAATCTCCTACGAGCAGTACTTC.

CDR3 sequence reads: CASWTGGKTEAFF. CDR3 bases: TGTGCCAGCTGGACCGGGGGCAAGACTGAAGCTTTCTTT. The V gene is TRBV28, the J gene TRBJ1-1; tentatively, D is TRBD1 (6 bases). The germline V gene encodes CDR1 MDHEN and CDR2 SYDVKM. CDR3 size: 13 residues. V lost 8 bases and J lost 5, with 15 bases in between.

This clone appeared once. In DNA form, the CDR3 reads TGTGCCAGCAGTCCCAGGGGGAGCGGATACGAGCAGTACTTC. Its translation: CASSPRGSGYEQYF. The V and J genes are TRBV27 and TRBJ2-7; 7 nucleotides agree with TRBD1. This CDR3 contains 14 residues. The germline CDR1 and CDR2 sequences are MNHEY and SMNVEV (reference sequence). V was pared by 5 bases and J by 4 bases, with 8 bases of the junction left unmatched.

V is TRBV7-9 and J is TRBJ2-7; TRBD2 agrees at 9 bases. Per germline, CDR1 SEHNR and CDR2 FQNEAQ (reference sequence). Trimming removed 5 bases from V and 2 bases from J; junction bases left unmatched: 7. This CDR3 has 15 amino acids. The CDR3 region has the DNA TGTGCCAGCAGCCGCCTGACTAGCGGTACCTACGAGCAGTACTTC. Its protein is CASSRLTSGTYEQYF.

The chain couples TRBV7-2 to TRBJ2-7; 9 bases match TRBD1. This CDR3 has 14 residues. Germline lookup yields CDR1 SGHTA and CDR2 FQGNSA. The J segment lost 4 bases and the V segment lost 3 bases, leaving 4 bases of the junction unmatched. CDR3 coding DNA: TGTGCCAGCAGCTTCATACAGGGGGCGTACGAGCAGTACTTC. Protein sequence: CASSFIQGAYEQYF.

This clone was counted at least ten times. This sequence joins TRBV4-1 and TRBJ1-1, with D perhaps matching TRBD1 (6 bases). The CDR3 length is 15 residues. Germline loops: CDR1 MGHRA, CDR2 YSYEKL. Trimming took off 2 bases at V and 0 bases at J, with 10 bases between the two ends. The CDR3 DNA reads TGCGCCAGCAGCCAAAGTACAGGGCTGAACACTGAAGCTTTCTTT. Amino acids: CASSQSTGLNTEAFF.

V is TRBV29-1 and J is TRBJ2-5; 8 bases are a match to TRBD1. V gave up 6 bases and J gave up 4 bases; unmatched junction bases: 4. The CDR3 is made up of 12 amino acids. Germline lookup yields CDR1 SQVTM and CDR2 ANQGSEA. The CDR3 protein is CSVQGAGETQYF. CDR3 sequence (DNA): TGCAGCGTGCAGGGGGCCGGAGAGACCCAGTACTTC. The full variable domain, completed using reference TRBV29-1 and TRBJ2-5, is SAVISQKPSRDICQRGTSLTIQCQVDSQVTMMFWYRQQPGQSLTLIATANQGSEATYESGFVIDKFPISRPNLTFSTLTVSNMSPEDSSIYLCSVQGAGETQYFGPGTRLLVL.

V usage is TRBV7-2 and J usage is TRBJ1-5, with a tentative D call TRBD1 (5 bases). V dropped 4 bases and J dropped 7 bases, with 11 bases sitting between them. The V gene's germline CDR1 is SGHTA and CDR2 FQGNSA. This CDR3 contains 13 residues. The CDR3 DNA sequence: TGTGCCAGCAGCTCTTCAGGGTACCAGCCCCAGCATTTT. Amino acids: CASSSSGYQPQHF.

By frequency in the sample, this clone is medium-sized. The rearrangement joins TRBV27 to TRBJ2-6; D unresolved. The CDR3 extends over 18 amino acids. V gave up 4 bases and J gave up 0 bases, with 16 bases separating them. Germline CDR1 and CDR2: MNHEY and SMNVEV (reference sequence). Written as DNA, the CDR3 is TGTGCCAGCAGTTCTAGACTTAATACCATCTCTGGGGCCAACGTCCTGACTTTC. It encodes CASSSRLNTISGANVLTF.

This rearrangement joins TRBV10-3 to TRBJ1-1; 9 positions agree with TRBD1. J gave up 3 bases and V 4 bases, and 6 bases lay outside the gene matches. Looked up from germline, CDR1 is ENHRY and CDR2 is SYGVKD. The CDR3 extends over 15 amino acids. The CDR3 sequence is CAISVGQGLYTEAFF. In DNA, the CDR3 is TGTGCCATCAGTGTGGGACAGGGTTTGTACACTGAAGCTTTCTTT.

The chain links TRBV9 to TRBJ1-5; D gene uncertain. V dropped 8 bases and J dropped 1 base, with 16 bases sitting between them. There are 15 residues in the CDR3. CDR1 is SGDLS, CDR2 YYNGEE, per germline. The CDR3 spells CASSPSLGSNQPQHF. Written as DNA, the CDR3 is TGTGCCAGTTCCCCATCTTTAGGGAGCAATCAGCCCCAGCATTTT.

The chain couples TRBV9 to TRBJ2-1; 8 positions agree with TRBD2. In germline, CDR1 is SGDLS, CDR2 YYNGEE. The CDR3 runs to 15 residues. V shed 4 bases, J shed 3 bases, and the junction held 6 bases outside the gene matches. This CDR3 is CASSPLGTSYNEQFF. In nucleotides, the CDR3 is TGTGCCAGCAGCCCCCTCGGGACTAGCTACAATGAGCAGTTCTTC. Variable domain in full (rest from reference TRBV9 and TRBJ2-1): DSGVTQTPKHLITATGQRVTLRCSPRSGDLSVYWYQQSLDQGLQFLIQYYNGEERAKGNILERFSAQQFPDLHSELNLSSLELGDSALYFCASSPLGTSYNEQFFGPGTRLTVL.